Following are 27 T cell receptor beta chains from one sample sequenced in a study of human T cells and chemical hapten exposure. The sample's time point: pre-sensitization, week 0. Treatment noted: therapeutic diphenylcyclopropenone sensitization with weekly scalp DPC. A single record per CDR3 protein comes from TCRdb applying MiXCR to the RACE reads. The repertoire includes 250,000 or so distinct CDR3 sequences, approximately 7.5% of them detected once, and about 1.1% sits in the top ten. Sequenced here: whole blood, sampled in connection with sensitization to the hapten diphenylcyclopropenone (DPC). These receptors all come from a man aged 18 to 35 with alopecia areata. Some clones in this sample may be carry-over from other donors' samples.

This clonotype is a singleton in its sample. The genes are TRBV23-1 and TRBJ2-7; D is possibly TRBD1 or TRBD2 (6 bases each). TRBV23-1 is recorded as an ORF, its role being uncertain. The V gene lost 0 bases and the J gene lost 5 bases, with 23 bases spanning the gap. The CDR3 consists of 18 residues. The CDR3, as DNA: TGCGCCAGCAGTCAATCACGACCTTTCGGGGGCGAACTCAACGAGCAGTACTTC. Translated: CASSQSRPFGGELNEQYF.

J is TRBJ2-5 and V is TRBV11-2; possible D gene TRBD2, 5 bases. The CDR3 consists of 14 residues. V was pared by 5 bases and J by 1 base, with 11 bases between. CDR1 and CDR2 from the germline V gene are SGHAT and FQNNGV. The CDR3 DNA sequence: TGTGCCAGCAGCATCTACCGGGGCCAAGAGACCCAGTACTTC. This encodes CASSIYRGQETQYF.

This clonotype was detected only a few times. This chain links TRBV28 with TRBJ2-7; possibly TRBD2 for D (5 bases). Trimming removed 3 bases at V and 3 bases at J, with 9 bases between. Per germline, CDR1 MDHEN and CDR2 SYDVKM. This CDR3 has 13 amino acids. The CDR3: CASSFGGLYEQYF. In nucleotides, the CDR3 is TGTGCCAGCAGTTTCGGAGGACTCTACGAGCAGTACTTC.

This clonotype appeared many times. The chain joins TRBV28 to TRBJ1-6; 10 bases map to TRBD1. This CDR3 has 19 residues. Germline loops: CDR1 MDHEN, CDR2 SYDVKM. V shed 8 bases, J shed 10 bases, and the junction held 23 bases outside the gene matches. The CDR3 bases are TGTGCCAGCCACCCCATCGGGGGACAGGGGACCAACCTAGGATCACCCCTCCACTTT. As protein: CASHPIGGQGTNLGSPLHF.

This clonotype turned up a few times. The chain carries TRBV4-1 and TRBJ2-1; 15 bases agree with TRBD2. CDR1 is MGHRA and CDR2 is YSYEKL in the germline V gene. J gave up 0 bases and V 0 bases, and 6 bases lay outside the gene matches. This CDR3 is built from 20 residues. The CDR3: CASSQDRGLAGGSSYNEQFF. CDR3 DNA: TGCGCCAGCAGCCAAGATCGGGGACTAGCGGGGGGAAGCTCCTACAATGAGCAGTTCTTC.

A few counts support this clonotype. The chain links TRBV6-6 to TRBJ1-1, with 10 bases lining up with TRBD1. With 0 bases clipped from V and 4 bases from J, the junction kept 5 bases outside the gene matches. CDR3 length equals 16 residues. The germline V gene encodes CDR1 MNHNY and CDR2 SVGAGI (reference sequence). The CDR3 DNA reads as TGTGCCAGCAGTTACTCGAGGACAGGGGGAGTCACTGAAGCTTTCTTT. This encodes CASSYSRTGGVTEAFF.

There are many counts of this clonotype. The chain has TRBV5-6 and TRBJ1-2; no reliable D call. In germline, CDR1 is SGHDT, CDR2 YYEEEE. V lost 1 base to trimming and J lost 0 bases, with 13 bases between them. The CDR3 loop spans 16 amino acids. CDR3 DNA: TGTGCCAGCAGCTTGCCACGCCGGGGAGCTAACTATGGCTACACCTTC. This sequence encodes CASSLPRRGANYGYTF. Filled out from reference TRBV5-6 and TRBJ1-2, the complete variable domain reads DAGVTQSPTHLIKTRGQQVTLRCSPKSGHDTVSWYQQALGQGPQFIFQYYEEEERQRGNFPDRFSGHQFPNYSSELNVNALLLGDSALYLCASSLPRRGANYGYTFGSGTRLTVV.

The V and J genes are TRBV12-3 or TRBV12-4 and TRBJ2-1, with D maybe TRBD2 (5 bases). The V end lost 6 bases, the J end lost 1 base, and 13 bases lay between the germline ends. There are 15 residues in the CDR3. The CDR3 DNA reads TGTGCCAGCAGGATCGGACTGGGTTCCTACAATGAGCAGTTCTTC. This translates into CASRIGLGSYNEQFF.

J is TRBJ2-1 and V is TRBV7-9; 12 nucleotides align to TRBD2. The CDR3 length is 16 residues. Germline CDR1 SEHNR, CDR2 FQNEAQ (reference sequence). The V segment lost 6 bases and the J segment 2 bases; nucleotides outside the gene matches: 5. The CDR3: CASSGLAGPTYNEQFF. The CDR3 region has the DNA TGTGCCAGCAGTGGACTAGCGGGGCCCACCTACAATGAGCAGTTCTTC.

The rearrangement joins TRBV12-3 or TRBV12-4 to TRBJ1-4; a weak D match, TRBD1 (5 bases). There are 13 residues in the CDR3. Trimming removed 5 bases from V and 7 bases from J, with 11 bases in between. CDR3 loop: CASSPSGGEKLFF. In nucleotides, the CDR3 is TGTGCCAGCAGTCCGAGTGGGGGTGAAAAACTGTTTTTT.

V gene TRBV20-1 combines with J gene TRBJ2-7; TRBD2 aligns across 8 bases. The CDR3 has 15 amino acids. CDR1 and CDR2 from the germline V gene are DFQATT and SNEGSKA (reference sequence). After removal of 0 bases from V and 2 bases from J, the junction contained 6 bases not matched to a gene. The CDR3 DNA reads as TGCAGTGCTAGAGATGCGCTGGGACTAGCCTACGAGCAGTACTTC. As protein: CSARDALGLAYEQYF.

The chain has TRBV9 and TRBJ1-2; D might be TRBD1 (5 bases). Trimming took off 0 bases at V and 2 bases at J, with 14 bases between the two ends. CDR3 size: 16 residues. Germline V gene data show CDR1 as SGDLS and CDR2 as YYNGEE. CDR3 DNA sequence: TGTGCCAGCAGCGTAGACGTGGGACGAATCAACTATGGCTACACCTTC. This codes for CASSVDVGRINYGYTF.

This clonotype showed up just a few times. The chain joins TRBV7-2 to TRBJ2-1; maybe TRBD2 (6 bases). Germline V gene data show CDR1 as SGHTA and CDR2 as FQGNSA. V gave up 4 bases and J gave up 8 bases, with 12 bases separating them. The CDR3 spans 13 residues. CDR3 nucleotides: TGTGCCAGCAGCTCCACTAGCTTCCATGAGCAGTTCTTC. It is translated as CASSSTSFHEQFF.

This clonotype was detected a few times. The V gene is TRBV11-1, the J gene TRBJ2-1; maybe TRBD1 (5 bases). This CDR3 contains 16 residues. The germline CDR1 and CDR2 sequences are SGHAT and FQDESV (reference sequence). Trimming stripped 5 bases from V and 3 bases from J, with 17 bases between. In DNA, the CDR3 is TGTGCCAGCAGCGCCACAGGCTTTGGTTTCTACAATGAGCAGTTCTTC. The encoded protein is CASSATGFGFYNEQFF.

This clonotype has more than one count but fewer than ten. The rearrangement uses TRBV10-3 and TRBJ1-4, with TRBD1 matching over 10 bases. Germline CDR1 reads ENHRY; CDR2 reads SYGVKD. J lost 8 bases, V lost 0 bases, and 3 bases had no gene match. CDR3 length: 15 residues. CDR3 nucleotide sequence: TGTGCCATCAGTGAGTCCGGGACAGGGGCCGAAAAACTGTTTTTT. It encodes CAISESGTGAEKLFF.

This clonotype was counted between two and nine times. For the CDR3, the DNA is TGTGCCAGCAGTCCTCAAACAGGGGGTTTCTACGAGCAGTACTTC. Amino acid sequence: CASSPQTGGFYEQYF. The chain is built from TRBV6-2 or TRBV6-3 and TRBJ2-7; 8 bases map to TRBD1. The CDR3 runs to 15 residues. V shed 5 bases and J 3 bases; nucleotides not matched to a gene: 9. CDR1 is MNHEY, CDR2 SVGEGT, per germline.

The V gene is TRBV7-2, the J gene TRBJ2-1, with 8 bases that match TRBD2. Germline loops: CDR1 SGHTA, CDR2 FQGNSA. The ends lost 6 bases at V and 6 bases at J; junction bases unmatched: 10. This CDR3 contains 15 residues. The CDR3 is CASSRASGGPNEQFF. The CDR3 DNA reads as TGTGCCAGCAGTCGAGCGAGCGGGGGCCCCAATGAGCAGTTCTTC. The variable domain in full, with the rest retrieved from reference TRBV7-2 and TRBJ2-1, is GAGVSQSPSNKVTEKGKDVELRCDPISGHTALYWYRQSLGQGLEFLIYFQGNSAPDKSGLPSDRFSAERTGGSVSTLTIQRTQQEDSAVYLCASSRASGGPNEQFFGPGTRLTVL.

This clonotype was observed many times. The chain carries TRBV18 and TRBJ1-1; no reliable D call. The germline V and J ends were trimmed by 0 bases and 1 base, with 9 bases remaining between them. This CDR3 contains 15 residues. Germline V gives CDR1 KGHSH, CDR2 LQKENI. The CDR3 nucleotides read TGTGCCAGCTCACCACCGTTGCGTCGGAACACTGAAGCTTTCTTT. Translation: CASSPPLRRNTEAFF.

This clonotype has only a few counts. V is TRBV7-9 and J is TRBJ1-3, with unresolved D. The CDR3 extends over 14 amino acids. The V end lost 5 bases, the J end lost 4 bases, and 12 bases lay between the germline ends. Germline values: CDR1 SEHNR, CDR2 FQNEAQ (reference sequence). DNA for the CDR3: TGTGCCAGCAGCCGAAGGTTAGGCGGAAACACCATATATTTT. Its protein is CASSRRLGGNTIYF.

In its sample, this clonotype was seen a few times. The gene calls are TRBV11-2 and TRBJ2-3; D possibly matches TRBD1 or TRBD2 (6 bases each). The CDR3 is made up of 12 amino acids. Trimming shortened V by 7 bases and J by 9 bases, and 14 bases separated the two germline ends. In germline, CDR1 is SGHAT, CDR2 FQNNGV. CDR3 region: CASIGTGATQYF. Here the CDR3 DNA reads TGTGCCAGCATTGGGACGGGGGCCACGCAGTATTTT.

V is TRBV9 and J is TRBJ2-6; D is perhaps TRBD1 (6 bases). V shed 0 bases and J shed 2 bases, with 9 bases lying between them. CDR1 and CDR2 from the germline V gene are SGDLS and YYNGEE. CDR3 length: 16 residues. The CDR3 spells CASSVVTGTGANVLTF. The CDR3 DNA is TGTGCCAGCAGCGTAGTAACAGGGACTGGGGCCAACGTCCTGACTTTC.

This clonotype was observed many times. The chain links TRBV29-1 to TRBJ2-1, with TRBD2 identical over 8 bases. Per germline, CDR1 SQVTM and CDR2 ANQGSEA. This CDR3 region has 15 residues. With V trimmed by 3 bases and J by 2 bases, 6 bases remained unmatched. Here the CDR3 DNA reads TGCAGCGTTGACCGTAGCGGGGAACCCTACAATGAGCAGTTCTTC. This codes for CSVDRSGEPYNEQFF.

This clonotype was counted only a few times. The CDR3 DNA reads TGCAGTGCTGCCCGGACTAGCGGGGGCCTCAATGAGCAGTTCTTC. This gives the protein CSAARTSGGLNEQFF. J is TRBJ2-1 and V is TRBV20-1, with TRBD2 identical over 13 bases. V lost 5 bases and J lost 6; bases outside the gene matches: 7. Germline CDR1 reads DFQATT; CDR2 reads SNEGSKA (reference sequence). This CDR3 spans 15 amino acids.

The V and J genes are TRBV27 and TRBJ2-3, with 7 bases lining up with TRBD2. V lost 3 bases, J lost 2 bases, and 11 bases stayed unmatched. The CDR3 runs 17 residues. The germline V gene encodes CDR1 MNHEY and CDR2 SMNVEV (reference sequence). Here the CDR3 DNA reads TGTGCCAGCAGTTTCCTGTTTTGGGCGGGGGTCACAGATACGCAGTATTTT. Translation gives CASSFLFWAGVTDTQYF.

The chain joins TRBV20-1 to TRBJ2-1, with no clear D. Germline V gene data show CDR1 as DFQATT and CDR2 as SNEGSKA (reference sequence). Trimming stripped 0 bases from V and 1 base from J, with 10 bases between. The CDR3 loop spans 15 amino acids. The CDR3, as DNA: TGCAGTGCTAGAGATAGGATCTTTTCCTACAATGAGCAGTTCTTC. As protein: CSARDRIFSYNEQFF.

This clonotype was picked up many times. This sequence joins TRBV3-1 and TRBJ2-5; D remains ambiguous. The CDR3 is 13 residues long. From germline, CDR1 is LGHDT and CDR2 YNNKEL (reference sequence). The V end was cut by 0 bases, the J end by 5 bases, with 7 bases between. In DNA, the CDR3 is TGTGCCAGCAGCCAAGATAGACCGGAGACCCAGTACTTC. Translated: CASSQDRPETQYF.

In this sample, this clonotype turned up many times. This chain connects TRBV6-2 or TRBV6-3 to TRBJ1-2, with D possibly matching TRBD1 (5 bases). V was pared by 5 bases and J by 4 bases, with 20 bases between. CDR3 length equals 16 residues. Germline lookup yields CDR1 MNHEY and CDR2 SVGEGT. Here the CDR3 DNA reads TGTGCCAGCAGTACCCTCCGGGGACGGACCTTCTATGGCTACACCTTC. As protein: CASSTLRGRTFYGYTF.